This TCR beta chain was captured in a study of blood T cell repertoires in COVID-19. Germline CDR1 LGHDT, CDR2 YNNKEL (reference sequence). Unmatched junction bases numbered 8, after V lost 4 bases and J lost 6 bases. This CDR3 region has 15 residues. The table came from immunoSEQ multiplex PCR; TCRdb's copy has only in-frame clones and leaves some out. The data contain 150,000 to 200,000 clones, approximately 93% of them singletons. The clonotype was recovered from a woman aged 55-75 years with COVID-19, enrolled during active disease. V is TRBV3-1 (or the pseudogene TRBV3-2) and J is TRBJ1-5; TRBD1 agrees at 8 bases. Sequencing was performed on peripheral blood. CDR3 amino acids: CASSLSAGGTQPQHF. In DNA form, the CDR3 reads TGTGCCAGCAGCCTATCCGCAGGGGGCACTCAGCCCCAGCATTTT.